At least ten counts were recorded for the clone carrying this T cell receptor beta chain. Its specificity is unknown. Each CDR3 protein gets one entry after TCRdb re-called the RT-PCR reads with MiXCR. The table has some 800,000 distinct CDR3 sequences, roughly 20% seen once. These data originate in a study of response to subunit inactivated influenza vaccine. The germline V gene has CDR1 DFQATT and CDR2 SNEGSKA (reference sequence). CDR3 length: 12 amino acids. Trimming removed 5 bases at V and 8 bases at J, with 15 bases between. Study results and limitations: Only a handful of new T cells, the authors suggested, are recruited with each seasonal influenza vaccination.

The genes are TRBV20-1 and TRBJ1-2; a possible D gene is TRBD1 (5 bases). Material: PBMCs from blood, obtained roughly 5 days after vaccination. The clonotype comes from a man aged 50 to 59 who received an inactivated influenza vaccine. The CDR3: CSAVTGASGYTF. CDR3 sequence (DNA): TGCAGTGCTGTTACAGGAGCTTCAGGCTACACCTTC.